This T cell receptor (beta chain) was documented in a study of blood T cell repertoires in COVID-19. Study overall: The samples span acute and convalescent COVID-19 from the United States, Italy and Spain. In each case, the material was cDNA or gDNA derived from T cells, B-cell-depleted T cells, or PBMCs.

CDR3 length: 14 amino acids. Per the germline V gene, CDR1 is KGHSH and CDR2 is LQKENI. V lost 4 bases and J lost 4; bases outside the gene matches: 6. Per the original methods: Estimation of nucleated cell counts was performed using reference gene primer amplification. TCRdb's table, derived via immunoSEQ multiplex PCR, lists solely in-frame clones and lacks some. V, J and clone size were drawn from that table, and D and trimming were deduced from the DNA. Of approximately 150,000 clones in the sample, approximately 82% were seen once. This TCR derives from a man aged 50 to 60 who had recovered from COVID-19. The genes are TRBV18 and TRBJ1-2; 7 nucleotides agree with TRBD1. The sequencing sample was made of PBMCs or T cells enriched from blood (not recorded which). The CDR3, as DNA: TGTGCCAGCTCACAATCCGGGACAGTCTATGGCTACACCTTC. As protein: CASSQSGTVYGYTF. Supplemented by reference TRBV18 and TRBJ1-2, the full variable domain reads NAGVMQNPRHLVRRRGQEARLRCSPMKGHSHVYWYRQLPEEGLKFMVYLQKENIIDESGMPKERFSAEFPKEGPSILRIQQVVRGDSAAYFCASSQSGTVYGYTFGSGTRLTVV.